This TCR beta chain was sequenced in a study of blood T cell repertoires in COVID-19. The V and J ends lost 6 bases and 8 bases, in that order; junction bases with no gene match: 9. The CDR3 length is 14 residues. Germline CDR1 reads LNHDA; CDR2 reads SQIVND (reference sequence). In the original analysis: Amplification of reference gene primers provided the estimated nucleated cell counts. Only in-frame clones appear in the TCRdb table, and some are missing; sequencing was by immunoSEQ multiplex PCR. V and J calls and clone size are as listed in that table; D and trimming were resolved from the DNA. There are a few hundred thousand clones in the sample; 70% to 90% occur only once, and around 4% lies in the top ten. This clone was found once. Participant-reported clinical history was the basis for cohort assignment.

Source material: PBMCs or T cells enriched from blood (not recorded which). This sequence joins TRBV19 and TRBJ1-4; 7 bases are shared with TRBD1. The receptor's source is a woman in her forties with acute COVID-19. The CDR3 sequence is CASSQGQAGEKLFF. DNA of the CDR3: TGTGCCAGTAGCCAAGGACAGGCCGGAGAAAAACTGTTTTTT.